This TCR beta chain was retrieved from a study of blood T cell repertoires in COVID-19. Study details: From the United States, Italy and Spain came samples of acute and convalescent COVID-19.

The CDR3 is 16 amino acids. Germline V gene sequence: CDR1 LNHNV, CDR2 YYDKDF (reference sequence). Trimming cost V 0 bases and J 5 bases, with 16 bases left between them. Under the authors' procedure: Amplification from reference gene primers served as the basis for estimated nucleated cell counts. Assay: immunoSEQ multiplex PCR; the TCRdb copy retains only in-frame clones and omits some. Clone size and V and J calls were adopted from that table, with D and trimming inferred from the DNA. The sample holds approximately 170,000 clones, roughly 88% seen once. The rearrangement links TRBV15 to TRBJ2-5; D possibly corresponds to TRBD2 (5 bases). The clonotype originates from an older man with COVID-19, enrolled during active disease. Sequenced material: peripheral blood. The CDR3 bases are TGTGCCACCAGCAGAGATGGGAGCCTCGGGCGGGAGACCCAGTACTTC. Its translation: CATSRDGSLGRETQYF.